The 22 T cell receptor beta chains below come from one sample, sequenced in a study of blood T cell repertoires in COVID-19. The repertoire was sequenced with immunoSEQ multiplex PCR; TCRdb's copy has only in-frame clones and lacks some. The table lists roughly 400,000 clones, nearly 90% of them singletons. Material for sequencing was PBMCs or T cells enriched from blood (not recorded which). Receptors were obtained from a woman aged 18-29 years who had been exposed to COVID-19.

V and J are TRBV20-1 and TRBJ1-2; D is ambiguous. The V gene lost 5 bases and the J gene lost 3 bases, with 7 bases spanning the gap. CDR1 and CDR2 (germline): DFQATT, SNEGSKA (reference sequence). This CDR3 has 11 amino acids. The CDR3 protein is CSAGEDYGYTF. The CDR3 region has the DNA TGCAGTGCTGGGGAGGACTATGGCTACACCTTC.

This chain uses TRBV7-8 with TRBJ1-5, with 7 bases that match TRBD1. J gave up 13 bases and V 1 base, and 7 bases lay outside the gene matches. CDR3 size: 13 residues. Germline lookup yields CDR1 SGHVS and CDR2 FQNEAQ. The DNA for the CDR3 is TGTGCCAGCAGCTTAGAAGAATGGGACAGACAGCATTTT. It codes for CASSLEEWDRQHF.

The chain recombines TRBV6-2 or TRBV6-3 with TRBJ1-2; possible D gene TRBD1, 6 bases. The V gene's germline CDR1 is MNHEY and CDR2 SVGEGT. This CDR3 has 14 residues. Trimming stripped 3 bases from V and 8 bases from J, with 16 bases between. CDR3 protein: CASSYLAGAEGYTF. CDR3 sequence (DNA): TGTGCCAGCAGTTATCTCGCGGGGGCTGAGGGCTACACCTTC.

The genes are TRBV4-2 and TRBJ2-7; 9 positions match TRBD1. The CDR3 is made up of 15 amino acids. Trimming cost V 3 bases and J 3 bases; bases outside gene matches: 6. From germline, CDR1 is LGHNA and CDR2 YNFKEQ. CDR3 nucleotides: TGTGCCAGCAGCCACGGGACAGGGTTACTCTACGAGCAGTACTTC. Protein sequence: CASSHGTGLLYEQYF.

This chain connects TRBV21-1 to TRBJ1-3. TRBV21-1 is listed as a pseudogene. This CDR3 has 17 amino acids. CDR3 in amino acids: CASSKVTGGSVGNTIYF. CDR3 sequence (DNA): TGTGCCAGCAGCAAAGTCACCGGCGGTTCGGTTGGAAACACCATATATTTT.

The chain links TRBV5-4 to TRBJ2-1, with 12 nucleotides matching TRBD2. Losses at the gene ends were 4 bases for V and 8 bases for J; bases not matched to a gene: 10. This CDR3 region has 16 residues. Germline V gene sequence: CDR1 SGHNT, CDR2 YYREEE (reference sequence). CDR3 in DNA: TGTGCCAGCAGCGCCACGAAGACTAGCGGGAGTCATGAGCAGTTCTTC. Encoded protein: CASSATKTSGSHEQFF.

V and J are TRBV28 and TRBJ2-7; no clear D. CDR1 and CDR2 (germline): MDHEN, SYDVKM. The CDR3 covers 11 residues. Trimming took 3 bases from V and 4 from J, leaving 4 bases between them. The CDR3 sequence: CASSFKYEQYF. The CDR3 DNA reads as TGTGCCAGCAGTTTTAAATACGAGCAGTACTTC.

The chain has TRBV4-1 and TRBJ1-5; D gene unclear. Germline-derived CDR1 and CDR2 are MGHRA and YSYEKL. The length of the CDR3 is 15 residues. V lost 0 bases, J lost 4 bases, and 10 bases lay in between. The CDR3 DNA reads as TGCGCCAGCAGCCAAGAAAGACAAAGAAATCAGCCCCAGCATTTT. This sequence encodes CASSQERQRNQPQHF.

The table lists this clone with a count of one. Here the CDR3 reads CAWKQGAHPGEQYF. As DNA, the CDR3 is TGTGCCTGGAAGCAGGGCGCCCACCCTGGCGAGCAGTACTTC. The J gene is TRBJ2-7, the V gene TRBV30; tentatively, D is TRBD1 (5 bases). This CDR3 comprises 14 residues. Trimming left V 4 bases short and J 6 bases short, with 19 bases between. Germline V CDR1 and CDR2: GTSNPN, SVGIG (reference sequence).

This clone was seen a handful of times. The rearrangement uses TRBV9 and TRBJ1-1, with D unclear. CDR3 length equals 14 residues. Trimming stripped 0 bases from V and 5 bases from J, with 11 bases between. Germline V gene data show CDR1 as SGDLS and CDR2 as YYNGEE. Here the CDR3 DNA reads TGTGCCAGCAGCGTAGTTGCGGGGAAGACTGAAGCTTTCTTT. It specifies CASSVVAGKTEAFF.

The chain uses TRBV7-9 and TRBJ2-7; TRBD1 matches at 9 bases. This CDR3 comprises 14 residues. Unmatched junction bases numbered 7, after V lost 5 bases and J lost 5 bases. CDR1 is SEHNR, CDR2 FQNEAQ, per germline (reference sequence). CDR3 coding DNA: TGTGCCAGCAGCCCCCGGGACAGGGTAGACGAGCAGTACTTC. Amino acid sequence: CASSPRDRVDEQYF.

The chain carries TRBV7-8 and TRBJ2-5; 10 bases line up with TRBD2. Germline CDR1 SGHVS, CDR2 FQNEAQ. This CDR3 is built from 14 residues. J gave up 5 bases and V 4 bases, and 4 bases lay outside the gene matches. The CDR3: CASSSTSGKETQYF. In nucleotides, the CDR3 is TGTGCCAGCAGCTCTACTAGCGGGAAGGAGACCCAGTACTTC.

This rearrangement joins TRBV4-1 to TRBJ1-2; D is unresolved. V lost 1 base and J lost 4, with 7 bases in between. Germline loops: CDR1 MGHRA, CDR2 YSYEKL. The CDR3 sequence is 13 residues long. CDR3 amino acids: CASSQGESYGYTF. CDR3 coding DNA: TGCGCCAGCAGCCAAGGGGAGAGCTATGGCTACACCTTC.

This chain joins TRBV23-1 and TRBJ2-5, with 8 bases identical to TRBD2. TRBV23-1 is flagged as an ORF with uncertain function. The CDR3 covers 23 residues. The J segment lost 5 bases and the V segment lost 3 bases, leaving 32 bases of the junction unmatched. The CDR3 is CASSHRYRAASILRGRLKETQYF. As DNA, the CDR3 is TGCGCCAGCAGTCACAGGTACCGGGCCGCGTCCATCCTACGCGGGAGGTTGAAGGAGACCCAGTACTTC.

The V and J genes are TRBV28 and TRBJ1-2; D perhaps matches TRBD1 (5 bases). Germline V gene lookup returns CDR1 MDHEN and CDR2 SYDVKM. Trimming took 6 bases from V and 7 from J, leaving 12 bases between them. The CDR3 has 12 amino acids. CDR3 DNA: TGTGCCAGCAGCACAGGTCCGGCTGGCTACACCTTC. Translation gives CASSTGPAGYTF.

In its sample, this clone was seen a few times. The V and J genes are TRBV19 and TRBJ2-2, with TRBD2 identical over 13 bases. With V trimmed by 3 bases and J by 4 bases, 5 bases remained unmatched. The length of the CDR3 is 17 residues. Per the germline V gene, CDR1 is LNHDA and CDR2 is SQIVND (reference sequence). CDR3: CASSIRLAGGGTGELFF. The CDR3 bases are TGTGCCAGTAGTATCCGACTAGCGGGAGGCGGCACCGGGGAGCTGTTTTTT.

The rearrangement links TRBV10-2 to TRBJ2-1; 15 bases match TRBD2. Germline assignment: CDR1 WSHSY and CDR2 SAAADI. The CDR3 sequence is 21 residues long. V lost 5 bases, J lost 0 bases, and 14 bases stayed unmatched. CDR3 sequence: CASSTIRTSGRADSSYNEQFF. DNA of the CDR3: TGCGCCAGCAGTACTATTAGGACTAGCGGGAGGGCCGATAGCTCCTACAATGAGCAGTTCTTC.

The chain has TRBV10-3 and TRBJ2-1; D might be TRBD2 (6 bases). Germline CDR1 ENHRY, CDR2 SYGVKD. Trimming pared 11 bases from V and 4 bases from J, leaving 18 bases between. The CDR3 is 14 residues long. In DNA form, the CDR3 reads TGTGCCTTTAGACGGGGGAAGAATTACAATGAGCAGTTCTTC. Its protein is CAFRRGKNYNEQFF.

In this sample, this clone turned up once. V and J are TRBV28 and TRBJ2-7; 10 bases are a match to TRBD2. Germline V gives CDR1 MDHEN, CDR2 SYDVKM. The CDR3 totals 15 residues. The V gene end was trimmed by 5 bases and the J gene end by 4 bases; junction bases not matched to a gene: 8. In DNA, the CDR3 is TGTGCCAGCAGTCCATCCCTAGCGGGAGCTTACGAGCAGTACTTC. It codes for CASSPSLAGAYEQYF.

V usage is TRBV29-1 and J usage is TRBJ2-1; 9 nucleotides agree with TRBD2. Germline loops: CDR1 SQVTM, CDR2 ANQGSEA. V dropped 6 bases and J dropped 8; count of bases not matched to a gene: 11. CDR3 length: 14 amino acids. DNA for the CDR3: TGCAGCGTCGGTAGCGGGAGAGGTCGCGATGAGCAGTTCTTC. Amino acid sequence: CSVGSGRGRDEQFF.

This rearrangement joins TRBV14 to TRBJ1-1, with 11 bases lining up with TRBD1. The CDR3 consists of 17 residues. V dropped 3 bases and J dropped 0; count of bases not matched to a gene: 6. Germline V gives CDR1 SGHDN, CDR2 FVKESK. In DNA form, the CDR3 reads TGTGCCAGCAGCCATGGGACAGGGGGTTTAGTGAACACTGAAGCTTTCTTT. It is translated as CASSHGTGGLVNTEAFF.

The V gene is TRBV27, the J gene TRBJ2-1; D may be TRBD1 (6 bases). This CDR3 is 12 amino acids long. V gave up 6 bases and J gave up 6 bases, with 9 bases separating them. Germline loops: CDR1 MNHEY, CDR2 SMNVEV (reference sequence). The CDR3 sequence: CASRVRGNEQFF. The CDR3 DNA sequence: TGTGCCAGCAGAGTCAGGGGCAATGAGCAGTTCTTC.